This TCR beta chain was documented in a study of blood T cell repertoires in COVID-19. Study-wide context: Acute-phase and convalescent COVID-19 samples originated in the United States, Italy and Spain. PBMCs, B-cell-depleted T cells, or T cells provided the cDNA or gDNA that made up the material.

Methods used by the authors: Amplification from reference gene primers served as the basis for estimated nucleated cell counts. Using immunoSEQ multiplex PCR, the repertoire was profiled, and TCRdb retains in-frame clones only, with some absent. That table supplies the V and J calls and clone size; D and trimming were determined from the DNA. There are more than 60,000 clones in the sample; less than 90% occur only once, and approximately 4.4% lies in the top ten. V was pared by 3 bases and J by 4 bases, with 9 bases of the junction left unmatched. The CDR3 extends over 16 amino acids. Per the germline V gene, CDR1 is SGHRS and CDR2 is YFSETQ.

J is TRBJ2-1 and V is TRBV5-1; 8 bases are a match to TRBD2. The TCR was taken from a man in his fifties with active COVID-19. What was sequenced was peripheral blood. In DNA, the CDR3 is TGCGCCAGCAGCTCGCCGGGGGGGCCGACTTACAATGAGCAGTTCTTC. It encodes CASSSPGGPTYNEQFF.